This T cell receptor (beta chain) came from a study of Graves' ophthalmopathy and Graves' hyperthyroidism. For repertoire sequencing, the TCR beta CDR3 regions were amplified from RNA transcripts. An opening RT-PCR round employed HTBI primers and preceded a second-round multiplex PCR. TCRdb ran MiXCR on the multiplex PCR reads and lists one entry per CDR3 protein. The sample consists of a few hundred thousand distinct CDR3 sequences, approximately 20% of them appearing once. This clonotype occurred many times. All donors with ophthalmopathy were recorded as having moderate-to-severe activity, CAS ≥3, NOSPECS ≥4 and a duration under 3 months. The CDR3 is 15 residues long. The germline gives CDR1 SGHRS, CDR2 YFSETQ. Germline trimming cut 5 bases from V and 0 bases from J; bases unmatched to any gene: 6.

The source is a woman aged 18-29 years with Graves' ophthalmopathy. Sequenced sample: peripheral blood. This chain links TRBV5-1 with TRBJ2-7; 9 nucleotides line up with TRBD2. In nucleotides, the CDR3 is TGCGCCAGCAGGATTGTAGCGGGGGCCTCCTACGAGCAGTACTTC. Its translation: CASRIVAGASYEQYF.